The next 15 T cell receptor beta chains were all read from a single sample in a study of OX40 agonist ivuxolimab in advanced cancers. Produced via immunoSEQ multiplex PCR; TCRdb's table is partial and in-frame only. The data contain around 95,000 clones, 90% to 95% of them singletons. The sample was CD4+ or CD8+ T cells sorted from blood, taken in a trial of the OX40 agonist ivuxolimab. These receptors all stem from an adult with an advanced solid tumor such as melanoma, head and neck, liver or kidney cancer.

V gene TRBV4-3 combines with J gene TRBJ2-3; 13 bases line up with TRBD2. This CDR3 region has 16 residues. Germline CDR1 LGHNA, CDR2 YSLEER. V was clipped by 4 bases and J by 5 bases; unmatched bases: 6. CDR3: CASSRRLAGGEDTQYF. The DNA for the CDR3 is TGCGCCAGCAGCCGCAGACTAGCGGGGGGAGAAGATACGCAGTATTTT.

CDR3 region: CASHSGGRHSTDTQYF. The DNA of the CDR3 is TGTGCCAGTCATAGCGGGGGGCGGCATAGCACAGATACGCAGTATTTT. V and J are TRBV19 and TRBJ2-3, with 10 positions matching TRBD2. This CDR3 contains 16 residues. Germline loops: CDR1 LNHDA, CDR2 SQIVND (reference sequence). After removal of 8 bases from V and 0 bases from J, the junction contained 8 bases not matched to a gene.

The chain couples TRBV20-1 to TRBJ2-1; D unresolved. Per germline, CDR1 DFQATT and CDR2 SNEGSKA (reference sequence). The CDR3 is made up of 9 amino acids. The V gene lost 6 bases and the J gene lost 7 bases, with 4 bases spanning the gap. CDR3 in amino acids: CSAENEQFF. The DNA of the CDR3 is TGCAGTGCAGAGAATGAGCAGTTCTTC.

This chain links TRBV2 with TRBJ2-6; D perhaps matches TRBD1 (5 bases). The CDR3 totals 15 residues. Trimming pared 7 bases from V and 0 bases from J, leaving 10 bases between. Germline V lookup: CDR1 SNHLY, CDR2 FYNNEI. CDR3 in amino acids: CASTQARSGANVLTF. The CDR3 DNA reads TGTGCCAGCACACAGGCCCGCTCTGGGGCCAACGTCCTGACTTTC.

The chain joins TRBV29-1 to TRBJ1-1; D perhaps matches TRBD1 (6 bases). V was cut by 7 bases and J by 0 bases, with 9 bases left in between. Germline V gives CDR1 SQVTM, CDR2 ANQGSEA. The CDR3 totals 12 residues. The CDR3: CSGWTVNTEAFF. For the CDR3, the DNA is TGCAGCGGGTGGACAGTGAACACTGAAGCTTTCTTT.

CDR3 sequence (DNA): TGTGCCTGGACGAAGACTAGCGGGGGGGCAGGCGGGGAGCTGTTTTTT. Residues: CAWTKTSGGAGGELFF. The chain carries TRBV30 and TRBJ2-2; 14 bases fit TRBD2. Trimming cost V 4 bases and J 7 bases; bases outside gene matches: 8. Germline loops: CDR1 GTSNPN, CDR2 SVGIG (reference sequence). CDR3 length: 16 amino acids.

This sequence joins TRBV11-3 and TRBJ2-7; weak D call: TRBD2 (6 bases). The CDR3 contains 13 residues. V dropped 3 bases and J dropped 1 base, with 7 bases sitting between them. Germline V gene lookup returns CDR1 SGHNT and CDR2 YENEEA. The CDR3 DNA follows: TGTGCCAGCAGCTTCGGGGGTTCCTACGAGCAGTACGTC. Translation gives CASSFGGSYEQYV.

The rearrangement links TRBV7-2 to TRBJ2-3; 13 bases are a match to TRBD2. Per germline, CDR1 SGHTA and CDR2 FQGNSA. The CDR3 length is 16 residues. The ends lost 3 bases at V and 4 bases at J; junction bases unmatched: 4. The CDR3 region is CASSFTSGGAPDTQYF. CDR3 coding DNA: TGTGCCAGCAGCTTCACTAGCGGGGGGGCCCCAGATACGCAGTATTTT.

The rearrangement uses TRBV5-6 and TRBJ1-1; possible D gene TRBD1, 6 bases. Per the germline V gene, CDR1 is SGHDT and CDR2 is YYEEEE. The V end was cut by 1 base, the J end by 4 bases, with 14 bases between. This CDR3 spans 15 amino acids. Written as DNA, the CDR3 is TGTGCCAGCAGCTTGCCCGGGGGGGGCGGCACTGAAGCTTTCTTT. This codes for CASSLPGGGGTEAFF.

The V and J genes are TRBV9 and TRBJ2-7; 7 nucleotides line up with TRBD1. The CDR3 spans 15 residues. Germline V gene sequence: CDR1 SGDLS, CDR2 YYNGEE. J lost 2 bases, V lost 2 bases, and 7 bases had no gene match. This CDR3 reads CASSVKDRPPYEQYF. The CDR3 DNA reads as TGTGCCAGCAGCGTGAAGGACAGGCCACCCTACGAGCAGTACTTC.

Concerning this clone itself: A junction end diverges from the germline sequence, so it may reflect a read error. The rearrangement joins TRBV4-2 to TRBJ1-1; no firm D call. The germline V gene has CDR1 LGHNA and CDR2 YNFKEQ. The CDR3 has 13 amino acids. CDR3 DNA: TGTGCCAGCAGCCAAGAACATATCGTGAGGTTGCTCTTT. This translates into CASSQEHIVRLLF.

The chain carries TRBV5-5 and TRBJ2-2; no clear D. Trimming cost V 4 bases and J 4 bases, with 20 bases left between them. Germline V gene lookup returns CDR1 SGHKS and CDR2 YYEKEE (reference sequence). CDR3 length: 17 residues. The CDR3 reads CASSRSLAELATGELFF. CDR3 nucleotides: TGTGCCAGCAGCAGAAGTTTAGCTGAATTGGCCACCGGGGAGCTGTTTTTT.

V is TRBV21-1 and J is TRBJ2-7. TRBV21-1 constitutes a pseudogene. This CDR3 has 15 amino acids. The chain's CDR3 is CASSNGQLFSYEQYF. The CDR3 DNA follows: TGTGCCAGCAGCAACGGTCAGCTGTTCTCCTACGAGCAGTACTTC.

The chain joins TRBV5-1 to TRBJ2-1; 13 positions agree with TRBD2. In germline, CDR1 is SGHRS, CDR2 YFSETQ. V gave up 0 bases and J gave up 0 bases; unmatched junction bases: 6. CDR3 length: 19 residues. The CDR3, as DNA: TGCGCCAGCAGCTTGGCACTAGCGGGAGGGGGCAGCTCCTACAATGAGCAGTTCTTC. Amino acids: CASSLALAGGGSSYNEQFF.

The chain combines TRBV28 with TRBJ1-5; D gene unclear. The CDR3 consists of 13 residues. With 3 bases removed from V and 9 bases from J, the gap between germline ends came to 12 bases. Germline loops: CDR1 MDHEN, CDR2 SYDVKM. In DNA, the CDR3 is TGTGCCAGCAGTTTGGCCCTCGGGATGCCCCAGCATTTT. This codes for CASSLALGMPQHF.